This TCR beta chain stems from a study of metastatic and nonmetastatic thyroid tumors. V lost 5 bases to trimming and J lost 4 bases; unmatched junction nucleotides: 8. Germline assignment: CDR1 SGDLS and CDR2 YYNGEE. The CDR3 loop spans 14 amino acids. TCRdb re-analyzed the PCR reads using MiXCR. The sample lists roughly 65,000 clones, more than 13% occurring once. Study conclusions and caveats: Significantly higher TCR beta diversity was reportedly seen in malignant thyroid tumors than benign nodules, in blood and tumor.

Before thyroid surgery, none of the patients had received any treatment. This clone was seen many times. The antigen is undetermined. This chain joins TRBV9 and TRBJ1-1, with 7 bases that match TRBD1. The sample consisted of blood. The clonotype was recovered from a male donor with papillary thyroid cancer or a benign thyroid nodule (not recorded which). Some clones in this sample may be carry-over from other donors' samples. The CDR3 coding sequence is TGTGCCAGCAGGGGTAATGAGGGGGCCACTGAAGCTTTCTTT. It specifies CASRGNEGATEAFF.